This entry lists 27 T cell receptor beta chains sequenced from one sample in a study of cytomegalovirus exposure and HLA in healthy donors. Primers included in the PCR were 60 Vbeta and 13 Jbeta primers. Sequencing used immunoSEQ multiplex PCR; TCRdb keeps in-frame clones, though not all of them. The table has 90,000 to 110,000 clones, nearly 15% seen once. Sequencing was carried out using PBMCs. These receptors originate from a female donor in good health and CMV-seronegative.

The chain is built from TRBV6-5 and TRBJ1-6; 8 bases match TRBD1. The germline V gene has CDR1 MNHEY and CDR2 SVGAGI. With 2 bases clipped from V and 8 bases from J, the junction kept 8 bases outside the gene matches. This CDR3 is 16 amino acids long. The CDR3 nucleotides read TGTGCCAGCAGTTACCGTAACAGGGGGAGTGATTCACCCCTCCACTTT. The encoded protein is CASSYRNRGSDSPLHF.

The CDR3 reads CASSVASADTQYF. The CDR3 nucleotides are TGTGCCAGCAGCGTAGCTAGTGCAGATACGCAGTATTTT. The V call is TRBV9, the J call TRBJ2-3; D is uncertain. The CDR3 contains 13 residues. Per the germline V gene, CDR1 is SGDLS and CDR2 is YYNGEE. Trimming took 0 bases from V and 4 from J, leaving 6 bases between them.

V usage is TRBV5-6 and J usage is TRBJ2-2; D gene uncertain. This CDR3 is built from 15 residues. CDR1 is SGHDT, CDR2 YYEEEE, per germline. V was shortened by 6 bases and J by 7 bases, with 19 bases between the two germline ends. The CDR3 coding sequence is TGTGCCAGCACCCTCCTAACCTCGAGGAACGGGGAGCTGTTTTTT. This encodes CASTLLTSRNGELFF.

The chain employs TRBV15 and TRBJ2-3; TRBD2 matches at 8 bases. This CDR3 is built from 14 residues. The V and J ends lost 3 bases and 10 bases, in that order; junction bases with no gene match: 9. The germline CDR1 and CDR2 sequences are LNHNV and YYDKDF (reference sequence). The CDR3 DNA reads TGTGCCACCAGCAGGGAATGGAGCGGGAGCTCGCAGTATTTT. It translates to CATSREWSGSSQYF. The full variable domain, with the rest looked up from reference TRBV15 and TRBJ2-3, is DAMVIQNPRYQVTQFGKPVTLSCSQTLNHNVMYWYQQKSSQAPKLLFHYYDKDFNNEADTPDNFQSRRPNTSFCFLDIRSPGLGDTAMYLCATSREWSGSSQYFGPGTRLTVL.

This clone was seen a few times. V usage is TRBV7-2 and J usage is TRBJ2-3, with unresolved D. Germline V gene data show CDR1 as SGHTA and CDR2 as FQGNSA. The CDR3 length is 14 residues. The germline V and J ends were trimmed by 5 bases and 2 bases, with 11 bases remaining between them. The CDR3, as DNA: TGTGCCAGCAGCCCCGAGCTCGCCACAGATACGCAGTATTTT. Its protein is CASSPELATDTQYF.

CDR3 nucleotides: TGTGCCTGGAACGGGCCAGGGGGCTTGAGCAATCAGCCCCAGCATTTT. Protein product: CAWNGPGGLSNQPQHF. The rearrangement links TRBV30 to TRBJ1-5; 8 bases match TRBD1. CDR3 length: 16 amino acids. V lost 4 bases to trimming and J lost 1 base; unmatched junction nucleotides: 9. Germline loops: CDR1 GTSNPN, CDR2 SVGIG (reference sequence).

The J gene is TRBJ1-1, the V gene TRBV7-2; D ambiguous. The CDR3 has 13 amino acids. V shed 5 bases and J shed 3 bases, with 10 bases lying between them. Germline lookup yields CDR1 SGHTA and CDR2 FQGNSA. The CDR3 DNA follows: TGTGCCAGCAGCCTCGCAGCGTACACTGAAGCTTTCTTT. Its translation is CASSLAAYTEAFF.

This clone was counted a few times. The chain recombines TRBV6-6 with TRBJ2-3; no clear D. This CDR3 contains 16 residues. Trimming removed 6 bases at V and 3 bases at J, with 19 bases between. Per the germline V gene, CDR1 is MNHNY and CDR2 is SVGAGI (reference sequence). CDR3 DNA: TGTGCCAGCAGCAACCCTGGTGGCCGCGGAACAGATACGCAGTATTTT. Translated: CASSNPGGRGTDTQYF.

This clone was detected a few times. This chain connects TRBV27 to TRBJ1-5; no reliable D call. In germline, CDR1 is MNHEY, CDR2 SMNVEV (reference sequence). Trimming shortened V by 0 bases and J by 1 base, and 7 bases separated the two germline ends. The CDR3 sequence is 15 residues long. The CDR3 nucleotides are TGTGCCAGCAGTTTATCGGCGGGAAGCAATCAGCCCCAGCATTTT. Translation gives CASSLSAGSNQPQHF.

This clone was counted between two and nine times. The chain uses TRBV5-6 and TRBJ2-5, with 7 bases fitting TRBD1. The V gene end was trimmed by 4 bases and the J gene end by 1 base; junction bases not matched to a gene: 4. In germline, CDR1 is SGHDT, CDR2 YYEEEE. The CDR3 runs to 14 residues. CDR3 loop: CASSGGQSQETQYF. DNA of the CDR3: TGTGCCAGCAGCGGGGGACAGAGCCAAGAGACCCAGTACTTC.

The sample holds a few counts of this clone. The J gene is TRBJ2-7, the V gene TRBV5-6; TRBD1 aligns across 7 bases. The germline V gene encodes CDR1 SGHDT and CDR2 YYEEEE. Trimming removed 0 bases from V and 3 bases from J; junction bases left unmatched: 6. The CDR3 totals 15 residues. CDR3: CASSLGLRGRYEQYF. In DNA form, the CDR3 reads TGTGCCAGCAGCTTGGGATTGAGGGGGCGCTACGAGCAGTACTTC.

This clone showed up just once. The J gene is TRBJ2-5, the V gene TRBV2; 9 nucleotides line up with TRBD1. The CDR3 length is 14 residues. V trimming: 3 bases; J trimming: 4 bases; junction bases outside the gene matches: 3. The germline CDR1 and CDR2 sequences are SNHLY and FYNNEI. The CDR3 loop reads CASSDNRGRETQYF. The CDR3 DNA is TGTGCCAGCAGTGACAACAGGGGGCGAGAGACCCAGTACTTC.

V gene TRBV7-2 combines with J gene TRBJ2-7; 9 nucleotides agree with TRBD2. With 2 bases clipped from V and 7 bases from J, the junction kept 12 bases outside the gene matches. Germline lookup yields CDR1 SGHTA and CDR2 FQGNSA. CDR3 length: 16 residues. This CDR3 reads CASSLRLASGIEEQYF. CDR3 DNA sequence: TGTGCCAGCAGCTTAAGGCTGGCTAGCGGGATCGAAGAGCAGTACTTC.

The V and J genes are TRBV21-1 and TRBJ2-1; the D call of TRBD1 is as the table states it, not checked on the DNA. TRBV21-1 is described as a pseudogene. The CDR3 extends over 13 amino acids. CDR3 bases: TGTGCCAGCAGCAGGACAGGGGGCAATGAGCAGTTCTTC. As protein: CASSRTGGNEQFF.

The table lists this clone with a few counts. The chain is built from TRBV28 and TRBJ2-7, with D tentatively TRBD2 (5 bases). The length of the CDR3 is 16 residues. CDR1 and CDR2 (germline): MDHEN, SYDVKM. Trimming pared 2 bases from V and 6 bases from J, leaving 20 bases between. This CDR3 reads CASSLGGSVPPTEQYF. CDR3 in DNA: TGTGCCAGCAGTTTAGGAGGTTCGGTCCCCCCGACCGAGCAGTACTTC.

The chain couples TRBV11-2 to TRBJ2-7; 11 bases line up with TRBD1. The CDR3 runs to 14 residues. The trim removed 5 bases at V and 1 base at J, leaving 1 base unmatched. The germline V gene encodes CDR1 SGHAT and CDR2 FQNNGV. The chain's CDR3 is CASSGQGASYEQYF. The CDR3 DNA follows: TGTGCCAGCAGCGGACAGGGGGCTTCCTACGAGCAGTACTTC.

This clone occurred once. This chain connects TRBV7-3 to TRBJ2-2; possible D gene TRBD2, 6 bases. The CDR3 extends over 16 amino acids. Germline CDR1 reads SGHTA; CDR2 reads FQGTGA. The V end lost 1 base, the J end lost 7 bases, and 16 bases lay between the germline ends. In DNA form, the CDR3 reads TGTGCCAGCAGCTTAATGGGGGGAAGAGAGGTCGGGGAGCTGTTTTTT. This codes for CASSLMGGREVGELFF.

A few counts support this clone. The gene calls are TRBV6-6 and TRBJ2-7; TRBD1 aligns across 8 bases. V shed 5 bases and J 1 base; nucleotides not matched to a gene: 4. This CDR3 comprises 14 residues. Germline V gene sequence: CDR1 MNHNY, CDR2 SVGAGI (reference sequence). The CDR3 here is CASSADRVSYEQYF. CDR3 nucleotides: TGTGCCAGCAGTGCGGACAGGGTATCCTACGAGCAGTACTTC.

This clone was observed a few times. V and J are TRBV29-1 and TRBJ1-1; D unresolved. The CDR3 consists of 13 residues. The germline CDR1 and CDR2 sequences are SQVTM and ANQGSEA. V was pared by 2 bases and J by 0 bases, with 7 bases between. This chain's CDR3 is CSVEQNLNTEAFF. In nucleotides, the CDR3 is TGCAGCGTTGAACAGAACCTGAACACTGAAGCTTTCTTT.

This clone was counted between two and nine times. The chain uses TRBV28 and TRBJ1-4; weak D call: TRBD1 (6 bases). The CDR3 runs to 16 residues. The germline CDR1 and CDR2 sequences are MDHEN and SYDVKM. V shed 2 bases and J shed 2 bases, with 12 bases lying between them. The CDR3 spells CASSLGLGATNEKLFF. The CDR3 DNA is TGTGCCAGCAGTTTAGGTCTGGGGGCGACTAATGAAAAACTGTTTTTT. The whole variable domain, remainder taken from reference TRBV28 and TRBJ1-4, is DVKVTQSSRYLVKRTGEKVFLECVQDMDHENMFWYRQDPGLGLRLIYFSYDVKMKEKGDIPEGYSVSREKKERFSLILESASTNQTSMYLCASSLGLGATNEKLFFGSGTQLSVL.

V and J are TRBV7-3 and TRBJ2-2; tentative D call: TRBD2 (6 bases). The CDR3 spans 15 residues. Trimming removed 5 bases at V and 7 bases at J, with 17 bases between. Germline-derived CDR1 and CDR2 are SGHTA and FQGTGA. The CDR3 protein is CASSPLGGMGGELFF. For the CDR3, the DNA is TGTGCCAGCAGCCCCCTCGGCGGGATGGGCGGGGAGCTGTTTTTT.

This clone showed up just a few times. The chain employs TRBV29-1 and TRBJ2-7; 8 bases are a match to TRBD1. The CDR3 loop spans 14 amino acids. With 3 bases clipped from V and 4 bases from J, the junction kept 8 bases outside the gene matches. CDR1 is SQVTM, CDR2 ANQGSEA, per germline. Written as DNA, the CDR3 is TGCAGCGTTGATAGGCAGGGGGCAGGGTACGAGCAGTACTTC. This gives the protein CSVDRQGAGYEQYF.

This clone was seen more than once but under ten times. The chain couples TRBV5-6 to TRBJ2-3; D is ambiguous. Germline loops: CDR1 SGHDT, CDR2 YYEEEE. Trimming took 4 bases from V and 0 from J, leaving 18 bases between them. This CDR3 has 17 amino acids. DNA for the CDR3: TGTGCCAGCAGCCTTCGCGCTAATCTTTATAGCACAGATACGCAGTATTTT. Its protein product is CASSLRANLYSTDTQYF.

This clone was detected only a few times. The chain links TRBV7-3 to TRBJ2-1; the match to TRBD2 covers 10 bases. V lost 5 bases to trimming and J lost 0 bases; unmatched junction nucleotides: 22. This CDR3 spans 22 amino acids. Germline V gene lookup returns CDR1 SGHTA and CDR2 FQGTGA. CDR3 region: CASSPLPPAGLAHTSSYNEQFF. DNA of the CDR3: TGTGCCAGCAGCCCACTACCCCCCGCGGGACTAGCGCACACAAGCTCCTACAATGAGCAGTTCTTC. Full variable domain (missing parts from reference TRBV7-3 and TRBJ2-1): GAGVSQTPSNKVTEKGKYVELRCDPISGHTALYWYRQSLGQGPEFLIYFQGTGAADDSGLPNDRFFAVRPEGSVSTLKIQRTERGDSAVYLCASSPLPPAGLAHTSSYNEQFFGPGTRLTVL.

This clone was counted a few times. The chain couples TRBV28 to TRBJ1-5, with 8 nucleotides matching TRBD1. The CDR3 sequence is 14 residues long. Trimming cost V 6 bases and J 3 bases; bases outside gene matches: 4. Germline V CDR1 and CDR2: MDHEN, SYDVKM. Here the CDR3 DNA reads TGTGCCAGCAGACTGGACAGGGACAATCAGCCCCAGCATTTT. Its protein is CASRLDRDNQPQHF.

CDR3 nucleotide sequence: TGTGCCAGCAGCCCCGGGAGCTCGGCAGAGACCCAGTACTTC. It yields the protein CASSPGSSAETQYF. V is TRBV7-3 and J is TRBJ2-5; weak D call: TRBD2 (6 bases). Trimming stripped 5 bases from V and 4 bases from J, with 14 bases between. This CDR3 is 14 amino acids long. Germline CDR1 and CDR2: SGHTA and FQGTGA.

This clone has more than one count but fewer than ten. This chain links TRBV30 with TRBJ1-4; D is unresolved. Germline V CDR1 and CDR2: GTSNPN, SVGIG (reference sequence). The length of the CDR3 is 11 residues. The V end was cut by 4 bases, the J end by 8 bases, with 8 bases between. CDR3 coding DNA: TGTGCCTGGAAACCAGGAGAAAAACTGTTTTTT. Amino acids: CAWKPGEKLFF.